This is a list of T cell receptor beta chains from one sample in a study of STAT5B mutations in CD4+ large granular lymphocyte leukemia. Libraries were prepared by immunoSEQ multiplex PCR; TCRdb keeps only in-frame clonotypes and omits some of them. The sample includes 20,000 to 25,000 clones, just under 75% seen only once; the top ten take about 9.8%. The sequenced sample was CD4+ T cells from blood buffy coats. The receptors were gathered from a human donor in good health. Each CDR3 is given with its conserved first and last residue. D genes are given only for firm matches. Clone size appears in some rows only: once, few, many, or a class for an expanded clone.

cdr3_nt	cdr3_aa	v_call	j_call	cdr3_length	d_call	clone_size
TGTGCCAGCAGTTACTCGACAGGGGGCAGACAGACCCAGTACTTC	CASSYSTGGRQTQYF	TRBV6-5	TRBJ2-5	15	TRBD1	-
TGCGCCAGCAGCATGGGACAGGGGGCGACCGGGGAGCTGTTTTTT	CASSMGQGATGELFF	TRBV5-1	TRBJ2-2	15	TRBD1	-
TGTGCCATCAGTGTGGGGACCGGGTCGAACGAGCAGTACTTC	CAISVGTGSNEQYF	TRBV10-3	TRBJ2-7	14	-	-
TGTGCCAGTATCTCCACTGGTAGTGTTGAGACCCAGTACTTC	CASISTGSVETQYF	TRBV2	TRBJ2-5	14	-	few
TGTGCCAGCAGCCAGGACAGGGGTAATGGCTACACCTTC	CASSQDRGNGYTF	TRBV6-1	TRBJ1-2	13	TRBD1	few
TGTGCCAGCAGGGACAGGGAACATTCACCCCTCCACTTT	CASRDREHSPLHF	TRBV9	TRBJ1-6	13	TRBD1	-
TGCGCCAGCAGCCAGGGGGGACAGGCAGGATCTTTTAGGCGCTACACCTTC	CASSQGGQAGSFRRYTF	TRBV4-1	TRBJ1-2	17	TRBD1	-
TGTGCCAGCAGCTTTGGTCAGGGCCGGGGGAATGAGCAGTTCTTC	CASSFGQGRGNEQFF	TRBV11-3	TRBJ2-1	15	-	-
TGTGCCAGCAGCCCGGAAAGGGGAAACACCATATATTTT	CASSPERGNTIYF	TRBV11-2	TRBJ1-3	13	-	-
TGTGCCAGCAGGAGGGAAGAGACCCAGTACTTC	CASRREETQYF	TRBV2	TRBJ2-5	11	-	-
TGTGCCAGTGGGGACCGGGACAGGGGAGTTGTGACCCAGTACTTC	CASGDRDRGVVTQYF	TRBV19	TRBJ2-5	15	TRBD1	-
TGTGCCAGCAGCTTAGGTCCCCGCAGCGCTAATGAAAAACTGTTTTTT	CASSLGPRSANEKLFF	TRBV7-7	TRBJ1-4	16	-	-
TGTGCCACCAGCCGCGACTGGGATACGCAGTATTTT	CATSRDWDTQYF	TRBV15	TRBJ2-3	12	-	-
TGTGCCAGCAGCCCCTCCGGACGGCTCTATGGCTACACCTTC	CASSPSGRLYGYTF	TRBV6-5	TRBJ1-2	14	-	-
TGTGCCACCATGGTAAACCTGGTGAACACTGAAGCTTTCTTT	CATMVNLVNTEAFF	TRBV6-1	TRBJ1-1	14	-	-
TGTGCCAGCAGCTTGGGTGGAACCGCCTACAATGAGCAGTTCTTC	CASSLGGTAYNEQFF	TRBV5-6	TRBJ2-1	15	-	-
TGTGCCTGGAGAGACAGGGGTCTCCAGCCCCAGCATTTT	CAWRDRGLQPQHF	TRBV30	TRBJ1-5	13	TRBD1	-
TGTGCCAGTAGGCGTACTAGCGCTCCCTACGAGCAGTACTTC	CASRRTSAPYEQYF	TRBV27	TRBJ2-7	14	TRBD2	-
TGTGCCAGCAGTTACGGGACAGAAAATGAAAAACTGTTTTTT	CASSYGTENEKLFF	TRBV7-9	TRBJ1-4	14	TRBD1	few
TGCGCCAGCAGCTTGGGCGGGGGCACCGGCGTGGACACCATATATTTT	CASSLGGGTGVDTIYF	TRBV5-1	TRBJ1-3	16	-	-
TGTGCCATCAGTGAGTCTTTGGGACAGCTAAACATTCAGTACTTC	CAISESLGQLNIQYF	TRBV10-3	TRBJ2-4	15	TRBD1	-
TGTGCCAGCAGCTTAGCGTTGGGGGTCACTGAAGCTTTCTTT	CASSLALGVTEAFF	TRBV7-8	TRBJ1-1	14	-	-
TGTGCCAGCAGCTTGGTTTACAGAAACACTGAAGCTTTCTTT	CASSLVYRNTEAFF	TRBV7-2	TRBJ1-1	14	-	few
TGTGCCAGCAGCCAAGCGGGAGAGACGAATGAGCAGTTCTTC	CASSQAGETNEQFF	TRBV4-2	TRBJ2-1	14	-	few
TGTGCCAGCAGCGCCGGAGGGGGGCGTCGGCAGTACTTC	CASSAGGGRRQYF	TRBV14	TRBJ2-7	13	-	medium-sized
TGTGCCAGCAGCTTTCATTATAACACTGAAGCTTTCTTT	CASSFHYNTEAFF	TRBV5-8	TRBJ1-1	13	-	-
TGTGCTAGTGGTTCTTCCAGGGGGCGCCCCGCTGAAGCTTTCTTT	CASGSSRGRPAEAFF	TRBV12-5	TRBJ1-1	15	TRBD1	-
TGCGCCAGCAGCCACCTTACTAGAAGCCTGGGGGACGAGCAGTACTTC	CASSHLTRSLGDEQYF	TRBV4-1	TRBJ2-7	16	-	-
TGTGCCAGCAGCTTAAAACAGGGAAGTACTGAAGCTTTCTTT	CASSLKQGSTEAFF	TRBV5-4	TRBJ1-1	14	-	-
TGCGCCAGCAGCTTAGACACGGGTAACACCGGGGAGCTGTTTTTT	CASSLDTGNTGELFF	TRBV5-1	TRBJ2-2	15	-	-
TGTGCCAGCAGCTTGGGCAGGACTCTCTCCTACGAGCAGTACTTC	CASSLGRTLSYEQYF	TRBV5-6	TRBJ2-7	15	-	-
TGTGCCAGCAGTTTTTTCAGTCAGCGTCTGGGAGACACCATATATTTT	CASSFFSQRLGDTIYF	TRBV28	TRBJ1-3	16	-	-
TGTGCCAGCAGCGGTACAGGGGTTGGGGGCACTGAAGCTTTCTTT	CASSGTGVGGTEAFF	TRBV9	TRBJ1-1	15	TRBD1	-
TGTGCCAGCAAGAACAGGGGCGAAGGAAACACCATATATTTT	CASKNRGEGNTIYF	TRBV6-1	TRBJ1-3	14	TRBD1	-
TGTGCCAGCAGTGACTCGGAAGTTAATGAGCAGTTCTTC	CASSDSEVNEQFF	TRBV6-4	TRBJ2-1	13	-	once
TGCGCCAGCAGCCAAGATGGGCGGGGGGCATACAATGAGCAGTTCTTC	CASSQDGRGAYNEQFF	TRBV4-3	TRBJ2-1	16	TRBD2	-
TGCGCCAGCAGTGAGCGCCCCCGGGACACGAGGGGGGGGGATACGCAGTATTTT	CASSERPRDTRGGDTQYF	TRBV10-2	TRBJ2-3	18	-	-
TGTGCCAGCAGCCAGGGGGATCTGGCTGAAAAACTGTTTTTT	CASSQGDLAEKLFF	TRBV7-9	TRBJ1-4	14	TRBD1	-
TGCGCCAGCAGCCCGTACGGGACCGAGTTATCCACCCTCCACTTT	CASSPYGTELSTLHF	TRBV4-3	TRBJ1-6	15	-	-
TGTGCCAGCAGTCCACTGGGACAGGGCGGTGAGACCCAGTACTTC	CASSPLGQGGETQYF	TRBV28	TRBJ2-5	15	TRBD1	-
TGCGCCAGCAGCCAAGATGGCTGGGAGACCCAGTACTTC	CASSQDGWETQYF	TRBV4-1	TRBJ2-5	13	-	-
TGTGCCAGCAGCTTACGCAAACCGGGACAGGGAGAGGAGACCCAGTACTTC	CASSLRKPGQGEETQYF	TRBV28	TRBJ2-5	17	TRBD1	-
TGCGCCAGCAGTCTCCCAGGGGGGATCCAAGAGACCCAGTACTTC	CASSLPGGIQETQYF	TRBV5-1	TRBJ2-5	15	-	-
TGTGCCAGCAGCGCACATATCGGAAATGAGCAGTTCTTC	CASSAHIGNEQFF	TRBV9	TRBJ2-1	13	-	few
TGTGCCAGCAGTTTGGATCATAGGGGGGAAAAACTGTTTTTT	CASSLDHRGEKLFF	TRBV28	TRBJ1-4	14	-	few
TGCAGCGTCAAGGGGTTAATGAACACTGAAGCTTTCTTT	CSVKGLMNTEAFF	TRBV29-1	TRBJ1-1	13	-	few
TGTGCCAGCAGCGCCCTGACGGGGGGAGGTGGGGAGCAGTTCTTC	CASSALTGGGGEQFF	TRBV9	TRBJ2-1	15	TRBD2	-
TGTGCCAGCAGTTTTTCGGGAGGGGGAAACACAGATACGCAGTATTTT	CASSFSGGGNTDTQYF	TRBV28	TRBJ2-3	16	TRBD2	-
TGTGCCAGCAGTGATCGCGGGACAGGGTGGTCAGATACGCAGTATTTT	CASSDRGTGWSDTQYF	TRBV6-1	TRBJ2-3	16	TRBD1	-
TGTGCCTGGAGTGTACGTGGTGCGGGTCAAGAGACCCAGTACTTC	CAWSVRGAGQETQYF	TRBV30	TRBJ2-5	15	-	-
TGTGCCAGCAGTTCGAATCACAATCAGCCCCAGCATTTT	CASSSNHNQPQHF	TRBV27	TRBJ1-5	13	-	-